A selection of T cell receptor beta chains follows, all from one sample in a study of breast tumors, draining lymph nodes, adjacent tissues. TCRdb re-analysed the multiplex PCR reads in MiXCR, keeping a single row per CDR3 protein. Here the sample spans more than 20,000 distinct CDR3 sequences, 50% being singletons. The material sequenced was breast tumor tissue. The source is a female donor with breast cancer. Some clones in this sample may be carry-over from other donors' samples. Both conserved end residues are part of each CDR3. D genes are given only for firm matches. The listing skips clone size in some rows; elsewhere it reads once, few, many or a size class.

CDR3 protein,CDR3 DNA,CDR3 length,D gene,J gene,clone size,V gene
CAGDRGDPGNTIYF,TGTGCCGGAGACAGGGGGGACCCTGGAAACACCATATATTTT,14,TRBD1,TRBJ1-3,.,TRBV2
CAWNRADGTQNTEAFF,TGTGCCTGGAATAGGGCAGACGGGACACAGAACACTGAAGCTTTCTTT,16,.,TRBJ1-1,.,TRBV30
CASGLTGLLTGELFF,TGTGCCAGCGGTCTAACGGGACTTCTAACCGGGGAGCTGTTTTTT,15,.,TRBJ2-2,.,TRBV5-6
CASSLGPPRLTYGYTF,TGTGCCAGCAGCTTGGGGCCCCCAAGGCTGACTTATGGCTACACCTTC,16,.,TRBJ1-2,.,TRBV5-6
CASSGWDKTYEQYF,TGCGCCAGCAGCGGGTGGGACAAAACTTACGAGCAGTACTTC,14,.,TRBJ2-7,once,TRBV5-1
CASSLTGTGAYEQYF,TGTGCCAGCTCACTTACCGGGACAGGGGCCTACGAGCAGTACTTC,15,TRBD1,TRBJ2-7,many,TRBV18
CASNYGRGETQYF,TGCGCCAGCAACTACGGCAGGGGCGAGACCCAGTACTTC,13,.,TRBJ2-5,.,TRBV5-1
CASSLRTPRTDTQYF,TGTGCCAGCAGCTTAAGAACCCCTCGCACAGATACGCAGTATTTT,15,.,TRBJ2-3,medium-sized,TRBV7-2
CASSQETQYF,TGTGCCAGCAGCCAAGAGACCCAGTACTTC,10,.,TRBJ2-5,.,TRBV4-2
CASSLASSGTSGDTQYF,TGTGCCAGCAGCTTAGCGAGTTCCGGGACTAGCGGGGATACGCAGTATTTT,17,TRBD2,TRBJ2-3,.,TRBV7-9
CASSLRGDRGLYEQYF,TGTGCCAGCAGCTTAAGGGGGGACAGGGGGCTCTACGAGCAGTACTTC,16,TRBD1,TRBJ2-7,many,TRBV11-2
CASSGTSGAQFF,TGCGCCAGCAGTGGGACTAGCGGGGCGCAGTTCTTC,12,TRBD2,TRBJ2-1,.,TRBV10-1
CSASFLGLAGNQPQHF,TGCAGTGCTAGCTTTCTGGGACTAGCGGGCAATCAGCCCCAGCATTTT,16,.,TRBJ1-5,.,TRBV20-1
CASSLSPRLAGQGTQHF,TGTGCCAGCAGCTTAAGTCCCAGACTAGCGGGGCAAGGGACCCAGCACTTC,17,TRBD2,TRBJ2-5,once,TRBV11-2
CASSLDTDTQYF,TGTGCCAGCAGCTTGGACACAGATACGCAGTATTTT,12,.,TRBJ2-3,large,TRBV5-6
CALDLQGGDPAHRDVRETGNTIYF,TGTGCGCTGGATCTCCAAGGTGGAGATCCAGCGCACAGAGATGTCAGGGAAACTGGAAACACCATATATTTT,24,.,TRBJ1-3,.,TRBV11-2
CASRSTGTAGEKLFF,TGTGCCAGCAGGTCAACCGGGACAGCGGGGGAAAAACTGTTTTTT,15,TRBD1,TRBJ1-4,many,TRBV27
CASSLDQSGPTETQYF,TGTGCCAGCAGCTTAGATCAAAGTGGCCCGACCGAGACCCAGTACTTC,16,.,TRBJ2-5,many,TRBV7-2
CASSYLGTGTIYEQYF,TGTGCCAGCAGCTACCTAGGGACCGGGACGATCTACGAGCAGTACTTC,16,.,TRBJ2-7,.,TRBV7-8
CSLAGAGGRTDTQYF,TGCAGTCTTGCTGGTGCGGGAGGTCGCACAGATACGCAGTATTTT,15,TRBD2,TRBJ2-3,few,TRBV20-1
CASSATGTGFYNEQFF,TGTGCCAGCAGCGCCACCGGGACAGGGTTCTACAATGAGCAGTTCTTC,16,TRBD1,TRBJ2-1,medium-sized,TRBV7-6
CASSGTSRYEQYF,TGTGCCAGCAGCGGCACTAGCCGATACGAGCAGTACTTC,13,.,TRBJ2-7,.,TRBV12-3/TRBV12-4
CASTGTGGPWETQYF,TGTGCCAGCACCGGGACTGGAGGGCCTTGGGAGACCCAGTACTTC,15,.,TRBJ2-5,many,TRBV6-1
CASSLSTPPQPQHF,TGTGCCAGCAGCTTATCGACTCCCCCTCAGCCCCAGCATTTT,14,.,TRBJ1-5,many,TRBV7-2